The 11 T cell receptor beta chains given below trace back to one sample, sequenced in a study of cytomegalovirus exposure and HLA in healthy donors (dated by TCRdb to about 2017). Receptor amplification or capture employed the immunoSEQ multiplex PCR assay. The clones in this table, taken by TCRdb from immuneACCESS, are in-frame only. Not every clone is retained; where verified, under half of the shortfall comes from an unresolved V gene, and the cause of the rest is unknown. This sample gives around 60,000 clones in total; 92% of them show up just once. Over 1% of the sample comes from the top ten. The sample comprised PBMCs. These receptors were collected from a woman between 18 and 29 years old in good health and CMV-seronegative.

The chain joins TRBV28 to TRBJ1-5, with D perhaps matching TRBD1 (5 bases). V lost 3 bases, J lost 4 bases, and 22 bases lay in between. The CDR3 length is 18 residues. Germline CDR1 is MDHEN and CDR2 is SYDVKM. CDR3 sequence reads: CASSFKGVGTYRNQPQHF. CDR3 sequence (DNA): TGTGCCAGCAGTTTTAAAGGGGTTGGCACTTACCGAAATCAGCCCCAGCATTTT. The full variable domain, in which reference TRBV28 and TRBJ1-5 provide the parts outside the CDR3, is DVKVTQSSRYLVKRTGEKVFLECVQDMDHENMFWYRQDPGLGLRLIYFSYDVKMKEKGDIPEGYSVSREKKERFSLILESASTNQTSMYLCASSFKGVGTYRNQPQHFGDGTRLSIL.

The chain combines TRBV5-1 with TRBJ1-1; 10 bases are shared with TRBD1. Losses at the gene ends were 3 bases for V and 4 bases for J; bases not matched to a gene: 0. This CDR3 spans 13 amino acids. Germline CDR1 is SGHRS and CDR2 is YFSETQ. The CDR3 nucleotides read TGCGCCAGCAGCTGGGACAGGGGCACTGAAGCTTTCTTT. It specifies CASSWDRGTEAFF.

V and J are TRBV5-1 and TRBJ1-1, with D perhaps matching TRBD1 (6 bases). CDR1 SGHRS and CDR2 YFSETQ come from the germline V gene. Trimming pared 6 bases from V and 5 bases from J, leaving 23 bases between. CDR3 length: 16 residues. The CDR3 loop is CASIINFGGRDTEAFF. In DNA, the CDR3 is TGCGCCAGCATCATTAATTTCGGGGGGCGAGATACTGAAGCTTTCTTT.

V usage is TRBV28 and J usage is TRBJ1-2, with 7 positions matching TRBD1. V dropped 7 bases and J dropped 4; count of bases not matched to a gene: 12. The CDR3 length is 15 residues. Per germline, CDR1 MDHEN and CDR2 SYDVKM. CDR3 DNA sequence: TGTGCCAGCAAGGTCTTTGGACAGGACGGCTATGGCTACACCTTC. Its protein is CASKVFGQDGYGYTF.

CDR3 nucleotide sequence: TGTGCCAGCAGTCTCGCGGGTCTCCGGGGTGGCTACACCTTC. Protein sequence: CASSLAGLRGGYTF. V gene TRBV6-5 combines with J gene TRBJ1-2; D unclear. The V and J ends lost 5 bases and 7 bases respectively, with 17 bases between them. The CDR3 spans 14 residues. Germline assignment: CDR1 MNHEY and CDR2 SVGAGI.

This sequence joins TRBV6-5 and TRBJ2-7; TRBD2 matches 7 bases. V shed 2 bases and J 5 bases; nucleotides not matched to a gene: 0. The CDR3 covers 12 residues. Germline CDR1 MNHEY, CDR2 SVGAGI. The CDR3 spells CASSYAGDEQYF. CDR3 nucleotide sequence: TGTGCCAGCAGTTACGCGGGAGACGAGCAGTACTTC.

The rearrangement links TRBV30 to TRBJ1-2; 10 nucleotides agree with TRBD1. Per germline, CDR1 GTSNPN and CDR2 SVGIG (reference sequence). This CDR3 has 16 amino acids. The J segment lost 4 bases and the V segment lost 2 bases, leaving 10 bases of the junction unmatched. CDR3 bases: TGTGCCTGGAGTTTTATTCCGGGACAGGGGCCCTATGGCTACACCTTC. It specifies CAWSFIPGQGPYGYTF.

CDR3 region: CASSLNPYRETQYF. DNA for the CDR3: TGTGCCAGCAGCCTTAATCCATACCGGGAGACCCAGTACTTC. The V gene is TRBV7-6, the J gene TRBJ2-5; D is uncertain. Trimming shortened V by 5 bases and J by 5 bases, and 15 bases separated the two germline ends. The CDR3 is 14 amino acids. Germline CDR1 reads SGHVS; CDR2 reads FNYEAQ. Complete variable domain (other parts from reference TRBV7-6 and TRBJ2-5): GAGVSQSPRYKVTKRGQDVALRCDPISGHVSLYWYRQALGQGPEFLTYFNYEAQQDKSGLPNDRFSAERPEGSISTLTIQRTEQRDSAMYRCASSLNPYRETQYFGPGTRLLVL.

V is TRBV20-1 and J is TRBJ2-7; D is undetermined. The CDR3 contains 11 residues. V was cut by 1 base and J by 4 bases, with 5 bases left in between. Germline lookup yields CDR1 DFQATT and CDR2 SNEGSKA (reference sequence). The CDR3 loop is CSARVYYEQYF. CDR3 nucleotides: TGCAGTGCTAGAGTCTATTACGAGCAGTACTTC.

This sequence joins TRBV5-1 and TRBJ2-1, with TRBD2 matching over 10 bases. The length of the CDR3 is 16 residues. Germline V lookup: CDR1 SGHRS, CDR2 YFSETQ. Trimming removed 0 bases from V and 3 bases from J; junction bases left unmatched: 3. The CDR3 loop is CASSLGVAGGYNEQFF. DNA for the CDR3: TGCGCCAGCAGCTTGGGAGTAGCGGGGGGCTACAATGAGCAGTTCTTC.

In DNA, the CDR3 is TGTGCCAGCAGCTTAAACTCAGCCCGAGGGGAGACCCAGTACTTC. Translating it yields CASSLNSARGETQYF. This chain uses TRBV7-6 with TRBJ2-5; possibly TRBD2 for D (5 bases). This CDR3 is 15 amino acids long. V was clipped by 2 bases and J by 5 bases, with 15 bases between them. Germline assignment: CDR1 SGHVS and CDR2 FNYEAQ.